This TCR beta chain was retrieved from a study of OX40 agonist ivuxolimab in advanced cancers. Turning to the study itself: With ivuxolimab, an agonistic anti-OX40 (CD134) antibody, patients were treated.

This CDR3 contains 11 residues. Germline V gives CDR1 DFQATT, CDR2 SNEGSKA (reference sequence). V was trimmed by 7 bases and J by 2 bases, leaving 8 bases between them. Clones were sequenced by immunoSEQ multiplex PCR, and TCRdb holds only the in-frame ones, with some missing. The sample carries tens of thousands of clones, about 89% recorded once. This material consisted of CD4+ or CD8+ T cells sorted from blood, taken in a trial of the OX40 agonist ivuxolimab. The clonotype was recovered from an adult with an advanced solid tumor such as melanoma, head and neck, liver or kidney cancer. The gene calls are TRBV20-1 and TRBJ2-5; tentative D call: TRBD1 (6 bases). In DNA, the CDR3 is TGCAGTGATCAGGGGCAAGAGACCCAGTACTTC. Protein product: CSDQGQETQYF.